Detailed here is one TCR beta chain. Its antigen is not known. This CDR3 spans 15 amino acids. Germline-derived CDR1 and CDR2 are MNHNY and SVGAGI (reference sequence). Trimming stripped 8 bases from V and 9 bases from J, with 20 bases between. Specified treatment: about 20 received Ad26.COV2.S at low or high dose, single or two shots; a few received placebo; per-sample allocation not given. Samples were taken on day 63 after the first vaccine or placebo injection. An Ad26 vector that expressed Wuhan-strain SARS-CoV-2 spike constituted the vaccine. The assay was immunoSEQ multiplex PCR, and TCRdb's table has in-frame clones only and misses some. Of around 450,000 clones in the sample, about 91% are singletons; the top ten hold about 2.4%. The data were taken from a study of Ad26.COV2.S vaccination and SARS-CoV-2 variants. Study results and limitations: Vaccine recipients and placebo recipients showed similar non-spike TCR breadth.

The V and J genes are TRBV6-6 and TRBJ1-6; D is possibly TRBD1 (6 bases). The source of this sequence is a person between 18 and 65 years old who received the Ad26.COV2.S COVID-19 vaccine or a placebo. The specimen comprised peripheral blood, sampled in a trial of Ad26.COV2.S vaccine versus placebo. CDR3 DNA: TGTGCCAGCGGGGAACAGGGTGGAGGCAGTTCACCCCTCCACTTT. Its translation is CASGEQGGGSSPLHF.